Following are 25 T cell receptor beta chains from one sample sequenced in a study of blood T cell repertoires in COVID-19 (dated by TCRdb to about 2020). The library was generated by the immunoSEQ multiplex PCR assay. In TCRdb, the immuneACCESS table is reduced to in-frame sequences with V and J assigned. These tables do not hold every clone; where another copy was compared, an unresolved V gene accounts for under half, and the others remain unexplained. This sample lists some 330,000 clones; over 75% were detected once. Jointly, the top ten make up approximately 1.9% of the sample. Sequenced material: PBMCs or T cells enriched from blood (not recorded which). The source of these receptors is a man aged 40-55 years in a cohort exposed to, infected with or recovered from COVID-19 (not recorded which).

The gene calls are TRBV11-2 and TRBJ2-5; TRBD2 matches 14 bases. The CDR3 loop spans 16 amino acids. Germline-derived CDR1 and CDR2 are SGHAT and FQNNGV. The junction had 5 bases not matched to a gene; V was cut back by 4 bases and J by 4 bases. The CDR3 region is CASSSGLAGVRETQYF. Here the CDR3 DNA reads TGTGCCAGCAGCTCGGGACTAGCGGGAGTTCGAGAGACCCAGTACTTC. The variable domain in full, with the rest retrieved from reference TRBV11-2 and TRBJ2-5, is EAGVAQSPRYKIIEKRQSVAFWCNPISGHATLYWYQQILGQGPKLLIQFQNNGVVDDSQLPKDRFSAERLKGVDSTLKIQPAKLEDSAVYLCASSSGLAGVRETQYFGPGTRLLVL.

The V and J genes are TRBV10-3 and TRBJ2-7; 7 bases agree with TRBD1. The V segment lost 6 bases and the J segment 9 bases; nucleotides outside the gene matches: 8. CDR3 length: 12 amino acids. Germline-derived CDR1 and CDR2 are ENHRY and SYGVKD. CDR3 loop: CAISQPQGSQYF. In DNA, the CDR3 is TGTGCCATCAGCCAACCACAGGGGTCGCAGTACTTC.

The chain uses TRBV3-1 (or the pseudogene TRBV3-2) and TRBJ1-2; D not certain. Germline V CDR1 and CDR2: LGHDT, YNNKEL (reference sequence). V lost 4 bases to trimming and J lost 7 bases, with 16 bases between them. The CDR3 is 14 residues long. CDR3: CASSRLAVSSGYTF. CDR3 sequence (DNA): TGTGCCAGCAGCCGACTCGCCGTTTCTAGTGGCTACACCTTC.

This clone came up many times. The chain couples TRBV5-1 to TRBJ1-4, with 12 bases matching TRBD1. CDR1 SGHRS and CDR2 YFSETQ come from the germline V gene. The CDR3 is 16 amino acids. The trim removed 5 bases at V and 8 bases at J, leaving 10 bases unmatched. The CDR3 protein is CASSTGTGGQWEKLFF. The CDR3 DNA follows: TGCGCCAGCAGTACCGGGACAGGGGGCCAGTGGGAAAAACTGTTTTTT.

J is TRBJ1-1 and V is TRBV18; 7 bases agree with TRBD1. The V segment lost 2 bases and the J segment 1 base; nucleotides outside the gene matches: 1. This CDR3 region has 14 residues. Germline V CDR1 and CDR2: KGHSH, LQKENI. CDR3 sequence reads: CASSPWTGNTEAFF. The CDR3 DNA reads as TGTGCCAGCTCACCATGGACAGGGAACACTGAAGCTTTCTTT. The full variable domain, with the rest looked up from reference TRBV18 and TRBJ1-1, is NAGVMQNPRHLVRRRGQEARLRCSPMKGHSHVYWYRQLPEEGLKFMVYLQKENIIDESGMPKERFSAEFPKEGPSILRIQQVVRGDSAAYFCASSPWTGNTEAFFGQGTRLTVV.

J is TRBJ1-5 and V is TRBV6-5; D is possibly TRBD1 (5 bases). V shed 5 bases and J shed 0 bases, with 8 bases lying between them. The CDR3 consists of 14 residues. The germline V gene encodes CDR1 MNHEY and CDR2 SVGAGI. This CDR3 reads CASSQTGSNQPQHF. DNA of the CDR3: TGTGCCAGCAGTCAAACAGGTAGCAATCAGCCCCAGCATTTT.

The V gene is TRBV25-1, the J gene TRBJ1-5, with 10 bases matching TRBD1. Germline CDR1 reads MGHDK; CDR2 reads SYGVNS. There are 14 residues in the CDR3. Trimming at V came to 5 bases and at J to 5 bases, leaving 3 bases not matched to a gene. The CDR3 region is CASSRDRGHQPQHF. CDR3 DNA: TGTGCCAGCAGTAGGGACAGGGGCCATCAGCCCCAGCATTTT.

The V and J genes are TRBV2 and TRBJ2-7; 12 bases are shared with TRBD2. Germline V gene lookup returns CDR1 SNHLY and CDR2 FYNNEI. This CDR3 has 14 residues. Trimming took 9 bases from V and 4 from J; bases not matched to a gene: 7. CDR3 sequence (DNA): TGTGCCAGACAGACTAGCGGGAGTGGATACGAGCAGTACTTC. This sequence encodes CARQTSGSGYEQYF.

J is TRBJ1-5 and V is TRBV3-1 (or the pseudogene TRBV3-2), with a weak D call TRBD1 (6 bases). Germline V gene lookup returns CDR1 LGHDT and CDR2 YNNKEL (reference sequence). The CDR3 extends over 13 amino acids. Trimming pared 2 bases from V and 5 bases from J, leaving 7 bases between. CDR3 nucleotide sequence: TGTGCCAGCAGCCAATGGACAGATCAGCCCCAGCATTTT. Its protein is CASSQWTDQPQHF.

The rearrangement uses TRBV2 and TRBJ1-5; 8 bases agree with TRBD1. V dropped 6 bases and J dropped 3; count of bases not matched to a gene: 4. CDR1 and CDR2 from the germline V gene are SNHLY and FYNNEI. This CDR3 is built from 14 residues. CDR3 DNA sequence: TGTGCCAGCAGCGGACAGGGATCCAATCAGCCCCAGCATTTT. Encoded protein: CASSGQGSNQPQHF. The whole variable domain, filled in from reference TRBV2 and TRBJ1-5, reads EPEVTQTPSHQVTQMGQEVILRCVPISNHLYFYWYRQILGQKVEFLVSFYNNEISEKSEIFDDQFSVERPDGSNFTLKIRSTKLEDSAMYFCASSGQGSNQPQHFGDGTRLSIL.

CDR3 DNA: TGTGCCAGCAGCTTAATTTCAGGACTGAACACCGGGGAGCTGTTTTTT. Its protein product is CASSLISGLNTGELFF. The chain couples TRBV11-1 to TRBJ2-2, with D perhaps TRBD2 (5 bases). CDR1 and CDR2 (germline): SGHAT, FQDESV (reference sequence). Trimming removed 2 bases from V and 1 base from J, with 11 bases in between. This CDR3 contains 16 residues.

The chain employs TRBV19 and TRBJ2-7; TRBD1 aligns across 8 bases. After removal of 4 bases from V and 4 bases from J, the junction contained 3 bases not matched to a gene. The CDR3 sequence is 13 residues long. Per the germline V gene, CDR1 is LNHDA and CDR2 is SQIVND (reference sequence). The CDR3 region is CASSNQGAYEQYF. For the CDR3, the DNA is TGTGCCAGTAGTAATCAGGGGGCGTACGAGCAGTACTTC.

This sequence joins TRBV5-1 and TRBJ2-3, with D uncertain. The CDR3 is 12 amino acids. Per the germline V gene, CDR1 is SGHRS and CDR2 is YFSETQ. Trimming took 4 bases from V and 4 from J, leaving 7 bases between them. The CDR3 loop is CASSLYSDTQYF. Written as DNA, the CDR3 is TGCGCCAGCAGCCTTTACTCAGATACGCAGTATTTT.

The V and J genes are TRBV30 and TRBJ2-7; possibly TRBD1 for D (5 bases). V was clipped by 1 base and J by 3 bases, with 7 bases between them. Germline V gene sequence: CDR1 GTSNPN, CDR2 SVGIG (reference sequence). CDR3 length equals 12 residues. In DNA, the CDR3 is TGTGCCTGGAGTGCTGACAGCTACGAGCAGTACTTC. It encodes CAWSADSYEQYF.

The chain is built from TRBV11-3 and TRBJ1-2; 7 bases are a match to TRBD1. Germline assignment: CDR1 SGHNT and CDR2 YENEEA. After removal of 5 bases from V and 8 bases from J, the junction contained 8 bases not matched to a gene. This CDR3 is 13 amino acids long. This chain's CDR3 is CASSRTGEQGYTF. The CDR3, as DNA: TGTGCCAGCAGCCGAACAGGGGAACAAGGCTACACCTTC.

The V and J genes are TRBV4-2 and TRBJ2-4, with 8 bases fitting TRBD2. Trimming cost V 0 bases and J 15 bases; bases outside gene matches: 22. The CDR3 is made up of 18 amino acids. Germline assignment: CDR1 LGHNA and CDR2 YNFKEQ. In nucleotides, the CDR3 is TGTGCCAGCAGCCAAGAGTCGCGGGCGGGAGGCCGCCGTCCAATTGCGTACTTC. Translated: CASSQESRAGGRRPIAYF.

The rearrangement links TRBV5-1 to TRBJ2-1, with a weak D call TRBD1 (5 bases). Germline V gives CDR1 SGHRS, CDR2 YFSETQ. CDR3 size: 13 residues. Trimming stripped 2 bases from V and 6 bases from J, with 9 bases between. CDR3 amino acids: CASSFQGSNEQFF. The DNA of the CDR3 is TGCGCCAGCAGCTTCCAGGGTTCCAATGAGCAGTTCTTC.

This chain connects TRBV10-3 to TRBJ1-2; tentatively, D is TRBD1 (6 bases). The V end lost 0 bases, the J end lost 6 bases, and 11 bases lay between the germline ends. The CDR3 is 14 amino acids. Germline V gene lookup returns CDR1 ENHRY and CDR2 SYGVKD. The CDR3 DNA reads TGTGCCATCAGTGAGTCGAAGGGGGGGAATGGCTACACCTTC. This codes for CAISESKGGNGYTF.

V and J are TRBV6-5 and TRBJ1-3; 7 nucleotides agree with TRBD1. The germline V gene has CDR1 MNHEY and CDR2 SVGAGI. The CDR3 spans 15 residues. The trim removed 6 bases at V and 2 bases at J, leaving 7 bases unmatched. CDR3 sequence: CASRGGQATGNTIYF. The CDR3 region has the DNA TGTGCCAGCAGGGGCGGACAGGCCACTGGAAACACCATATATTTT.

The chain couples TRBV4-1 to TRBJ1-2, with 7 bases matching TRBD1. Per germline, CDR1 MGHRA and CDR2 YSYEKL. The CDR3 loop spans 15 amino acids. Trimming removed 6 bases from V and 2 bases from J; junction bases left unmatched: 9. The CDR3 here is CASRQQGTGNYGYTF. The CDR3 DNA reads as TGCGCCAGCAGGCAACAGGGGACGGGGAACTATGGCTACACCTTC.

This rearrangement joins TRBV19 to TRBJ1-3, with D maybe TRBD1 (5 bases). This CDR3 is 15 amino acids long. Trimming left V 3 bases short and J 0 bases short, with 9 bases between. Germline V gives CDR1 LNHDA, CDR2 SQIVND (reference sequence). CDR3 in amino acids: CASSMRQSSGNTIYF. CDR3 DNA sequence: TGTGCCAGTAGTATGCGACAGTCCTCTGGAAACACCATATATTTT.

The chain joins TRBV3-1 (or the pseudogene TRBV3-2) to TRBJ2-1; TRBD2 matches 14 bases. Germline V CDR1 and CDR2: LGHDT, YNNKEL (reference sequence). The CDR3 extends over 16 amino acids. The trim removed 2 bases at V and 9 bases at J, leaving 6 bases unmatched. This CDR3 is CASSQHGTSGSTEQFF. The CDR3 nucleotides are TGTGCCAGCAGCCAACATGGGACTAGCGGGAGCACTGAGCAGTTCTTC.

The rearrangement uses TRBV7-9 and TRBJ2-3, with TRBD2 as a possible D gene (5 bases). Germline V gene sequence: CDR1 SEHNR, CDR2 FQNEAQ (reference sequence). The CDR3 covers 15 residues. V was clipped by 7 bases and J by 4 bases, with 18 bases between them. The CDR3 region is CASNTRDAGPDTQYF. The CDR3 nucleotides are TGTGCCAGCAACACCCGGGATGCGGGTCCAGATACGCAGTATTTT.

The chain couples TRBV19 to TRBJ1-2, with 12 bases lining up with TRBD1. The V gene end was trimmed by 6 bases and the J gene end by 8 bases; junction bases not matched to a gene: 7. The germline V gene has CDR1 LNHDA and CDR2 SQIVND (reference sequence). The length of the CDR3 is 14 residues. In DNA, the CDR3 is TGTGCCAGTAGCAACCGGGACAGGGGGCCCGGCTACACCTTC. It codes for CASSNRDRGPGYTF.

The V call is TRBV24-1, the J call TRBJ2-3, with 8 bases matching TRBD2. V lost 4 bases to trimming and J lost 1 base; unmatched junction nucleotides: 6. The CDR3 length is 16 residues. The V gene's germline CDR1 is KGHDR and CDR2 SFDVKD. The CDR3 reads CATSDRTSGGTDTQYF. CDR3 sequence (DNA): TGTGCCACCAGTGACCGCACTAGCGGAGGCACAGATACGCAGTATTTT.